The present TCR beta chain was sequenced within a study of cytomegalovirus exposure and HLA in healthy donors. Overall study context: Within an early data release were about 85 million unique TCRs drawn from HLA-typed donors.

Only a few counts were recorded for this clone. Its antigen is unidentified. This CDR3 has 17 amino acids. CDR1 and CDR2 (germline): LNHDA, SQIVND (reference sequence). Germline trimming cut 4 bases from V and 8 bases from J; bases unmatched to any gene: 12. Primers: 60 Vbeta forward and 13 Jbeta reverse. This table comes from immunoSEQ multiplex PCR, and its TCRdb copy is limited to in-frame clones, with some not included. Of about 210,000 clones in the sample, 60% to 80% were seen once. General study results and limits: Most CMV-associated TCR beta chains appeared HLA-restricted in a later analysis. What a later analysis reportedly showed was that an Asian-associated ancestry cluster had fewer N-insertions than the approximately 700-donor mean.

The chain recombines TRBV19 with TRBJ2-1; 12 bases align to TRBD1. This receptor was taken from a male donor in good health and CMV-seronegative. The source material was PBMCs. The CDR3 reads CASSTPLGTGGKYEQFF. CDR3 bases: TGTGCCAGTAGTACTCCACTCGGGACAGGGGGCAAGTATGAGCAGTTCTTC.